The clone carrying this T cell receptor (beta chain) was found a few times. The data are from a study of OX40 agonist ivuxolimab in advanced cancers. Study summary: Patients in dose escalation had liver, melanoma, kidney or head and neck cancers.

V was pared by 7 bases and J by 9 bases, with 12 bases of the junction left unmatched. CDR1 SNHLY and CDR2 FYNNEI come from the germline V gene. The CDR3 spans 14 residues. Repertoires were generated with immunoSEQ multiplex PCR, while TCRdb's copy carries only in-frame clones and drops some. The profile shows 55,000 or so clones, about nine tenths of them singletons. The J gene is TRBJ2-5, the V gene TRBV2; 9 nucleotides line up with TRBD1. This sample comprised CD4+ or CD8+ T cells sorted from blood, obtained in a trial of the OX40 agonist ivuxolimab. This TCR came from an adult with an advanced solid tumor such as melanoma, head and neck, liver or kidney cancer. The CDR3 region is CASTGQGFPSPQYF. For the CDR3, the DNA is TGTGCCAGCACCGGACAGGGGTTCCCTTCTCCCCAGTACTTC. The whole variable domain, filled in from reference TRBV2 and TRBJ2-5, reads EPEVTQTPSHQVTQMGQEVILRCVPISNHLYFYWYRQILGQKVEFLVSFYNNEISEKSEIFDDQFSVERPDGSNFTLKIRSTKLEDSAMYFCASTGQGFPSPQYFGPGTRLLVL.